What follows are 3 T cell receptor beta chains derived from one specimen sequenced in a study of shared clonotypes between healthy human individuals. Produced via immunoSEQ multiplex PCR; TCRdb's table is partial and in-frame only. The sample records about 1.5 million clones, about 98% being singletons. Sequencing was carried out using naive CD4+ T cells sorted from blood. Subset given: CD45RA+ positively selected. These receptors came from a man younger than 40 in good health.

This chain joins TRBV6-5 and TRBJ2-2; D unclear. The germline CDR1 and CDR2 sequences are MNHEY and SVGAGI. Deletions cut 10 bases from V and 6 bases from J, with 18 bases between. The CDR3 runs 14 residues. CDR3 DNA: TGTGCCACCAAAGCCCCCAGTTTGTCCGGGGAGCTGTTTTTT. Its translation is CATKAPSLSGELFF.

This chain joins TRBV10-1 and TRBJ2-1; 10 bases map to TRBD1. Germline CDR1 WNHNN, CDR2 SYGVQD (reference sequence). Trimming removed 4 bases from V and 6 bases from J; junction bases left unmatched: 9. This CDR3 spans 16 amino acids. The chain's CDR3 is CASSGVDRGRFNEQFF. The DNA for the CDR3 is TGCGCCAGCAGTGGGGTCGACAGGGGGCGTTTCAATGAGCAGTTCTTC.

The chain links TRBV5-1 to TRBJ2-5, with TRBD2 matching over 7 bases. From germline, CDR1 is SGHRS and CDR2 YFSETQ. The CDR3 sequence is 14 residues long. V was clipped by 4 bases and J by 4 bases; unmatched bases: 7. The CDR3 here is CASSSGTARETQYF. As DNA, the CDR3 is TGCGCCAGCAGCAGCGGGACTGCGCGAGAGACCCAGTACTTC.